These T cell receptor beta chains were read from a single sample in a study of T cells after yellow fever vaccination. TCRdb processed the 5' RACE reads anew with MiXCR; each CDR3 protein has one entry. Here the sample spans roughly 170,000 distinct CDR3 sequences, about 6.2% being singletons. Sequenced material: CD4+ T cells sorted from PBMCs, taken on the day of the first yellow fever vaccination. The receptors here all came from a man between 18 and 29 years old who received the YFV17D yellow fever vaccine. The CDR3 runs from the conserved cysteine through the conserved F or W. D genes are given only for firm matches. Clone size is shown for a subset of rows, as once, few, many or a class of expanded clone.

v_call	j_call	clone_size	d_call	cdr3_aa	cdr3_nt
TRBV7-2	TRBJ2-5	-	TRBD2	CASSLAGLGGETQYF	TGTGCCAGCAGCTTAGCGGGACTAGGCGGAGAGACCCAGTACTTC
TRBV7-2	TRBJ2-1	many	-	CASSQGTNSYNEQFF	TGTGCCAGCAGCCAAGGGACAAACTCCTACAATGAGCAGTTCTTC
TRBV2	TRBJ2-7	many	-	CASKIWLTAGEQYF	TGTGCCAGCAAGATTTGGTTGACGGCCGGCGAGCAGTACTTC
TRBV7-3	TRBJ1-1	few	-	CASSRQSNTEAFF	TGTGCCAGCAGCAGACAGTCGAACACTGAAGCTTTCTTT
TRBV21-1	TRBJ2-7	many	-	CASSKARGTALF	TGTGCCAGCAGCAAAGCGCGTGGGACAGCCTTATTC
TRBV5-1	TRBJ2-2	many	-	CASSLGSAGTSTGELFF	TGCGCCAGCAGCTTGGGTTCGGCGGGGACCAGCACCGGGGAGCTGTTTTTT
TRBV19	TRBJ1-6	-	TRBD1	CASNRSGQGVRSLHF	TGTGCCAGTAACCGCTCGGGACAGGGAGTGAGATCCCTCCACTTT
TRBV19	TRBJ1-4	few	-	CATSDMAGEKLFF	TGTGCCACGTCGGACATGGCCGGTGAAAAACTGTTTTTT
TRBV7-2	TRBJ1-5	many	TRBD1	CASSATGGSNQPQHF	TGTGCCAGCAGCGCCACAGGGGGTAGCAATCAGCCCCAGCATTTT
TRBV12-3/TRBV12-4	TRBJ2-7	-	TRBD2	CASSPRNGGNEQYF	TGTGCCAGCAGCCCCAGAAACGGGGGGAACGAGCAGTACTTC
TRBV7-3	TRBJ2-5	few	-	CASSQSTEAQYF	TGTGCCAGCAGCCAAAGTACAGAGGCCCAGTACTTC
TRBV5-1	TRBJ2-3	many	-	CASSLGGAPTDTQYF	TGCGCCAGCAGCTTGGGAGGGGCCCCAACAGATACGCAGTATTTT
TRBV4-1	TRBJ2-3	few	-	CASSQVNLVVADTQYF	TGCGCCAGCAGCCAAGTGAATCTAGTTGTCGCAGATACGCAGTATTTT
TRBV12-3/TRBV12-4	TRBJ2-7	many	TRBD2	CASSGGLAGSYEQYF	TGTGCCAGCAGTGGAGGACTAGCGGGTTCCTACGAGCAGTACTTC
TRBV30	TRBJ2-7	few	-	CAWSVGREQYF	TGTGCCTGGAGTGTAGGGAGGGAGCAGTACTTC
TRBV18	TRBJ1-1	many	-	CASSPSGMNTEAFF	TGTGCCAGCTCACCAAGCGGAATGAACACTGAAGCTTTCTTT
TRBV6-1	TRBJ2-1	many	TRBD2	CASSGWTSGAGNEQFF	TGTGCCAGCAGTGGCTGGACTAGCGGGGCCGGTAATGAGCAGTTCTTC
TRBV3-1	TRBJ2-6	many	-	CASSQVSGANVLTF	TGTGCCAGCAGCCAAGTTTCCGGGGCCAACGTCCTGACTTTC
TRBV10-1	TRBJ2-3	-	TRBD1	CASSTRDRPTDTQYF	TGCGCCAGCAGCACCCGGGACAGACCTACAGATACGCAGTATTTT
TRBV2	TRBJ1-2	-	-	CASSPPFGGGGYTF	TGTGCCAGCAGCCCTCCCTTCGGGGGGGGTGGCTACACCTTC
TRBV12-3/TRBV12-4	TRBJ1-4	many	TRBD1	CASSSQGATNEKLFF	TGTGCCAGCAGTTCGCAGGGGGCAACTAATGAAAAACTGTTTTTT
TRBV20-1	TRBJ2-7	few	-	CSAAGGLAYEQYF	TGCAGTGCGGCCGGGGGGCTGGCCTACGAGCAGTACTTC
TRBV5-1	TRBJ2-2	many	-	CASSLGGSHTGELFF	TGCGCCAGCAGCTTGGGAGGGTCCCACACCGGGGAGCTGTTTTTT
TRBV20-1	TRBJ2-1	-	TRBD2	CSGRDPRGGFYNEQFF	TGCAGTGGTAGAGATCCGCGGGGGGGCTTCTACAATGAGCAGTTCTTC
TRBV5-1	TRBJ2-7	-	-	CASRNTGFQLYF	TGCGCCAGCAGGAACACAGGGTTTCAACTGTACTTC
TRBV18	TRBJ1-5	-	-	CASSPTVNSNQPQHF	TGTGCCAGCTCACCGACGGTAAATAGCAATCAGCCCCAGCATTTT
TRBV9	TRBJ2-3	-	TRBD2	CASSVGLLAGGPTDTQYF	TGTGCCAGCAGCGTAGGCCTTCTAGCGGGGGGCCCCACAGATACGCAGTATTTT
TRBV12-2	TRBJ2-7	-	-	CASRLSSYEQYF	TGTGCAAGTCGCTTGAGCTCCTACGAGCAGTACTTC
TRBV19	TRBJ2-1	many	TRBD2	CASSPTGTSGGMVSYNEQFF	TGTGCCAGTAGTCCCACCGGGACTAGCGGGGGGATGGTCTCCTACAATGAGCAGTTCTTC
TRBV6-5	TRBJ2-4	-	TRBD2	CASSLKGTSGPHIQYF	TGTGCCAGCAGTTTGAAAGGGACTAGCGGACCGCACATTCAGTACTTC
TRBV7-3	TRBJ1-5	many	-	CASSWPYRGDYSNQPQHF	TGTGCCAGCAGCTGGCCATACAGAGGAGATTATAGCAATCAGCCCCAGCATTTT
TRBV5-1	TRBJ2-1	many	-	CASSFELAHGNEQFF	TGCGCCAGCAGCTTTGAGCTAGCCCATGGGAATGAGCAGTTCTTC
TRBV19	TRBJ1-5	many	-	CASSMRENQPQHF	TGTGCCAGTAGTATGAGGGAGAATCAGCCCCAGCATTTT
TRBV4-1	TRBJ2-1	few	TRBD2	CASSQAGTSFEQFF	TGCGCCAGCAGCCAAGCCGGGACTAGCTTTGAGCAGTTCTTC
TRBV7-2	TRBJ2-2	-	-	CASRPQTTGELFF	TGTGCCAGCAGACCTCAGACCACCGGGGAGCTGTTTTTT
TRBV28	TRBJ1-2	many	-	CASSVSGSGYTF	TGTGCCAGCAGTGTCTCAGGATCTGGCTACACCTTC
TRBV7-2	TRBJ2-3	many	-	CASSFYGTSTDTQYF	TGTGCCAGCAGCTTCTACGGGACTAGCACAGATACGCAGTATTTT
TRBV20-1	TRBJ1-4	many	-	CSAGQTDEKLFF	TGCAGTGCGGGGCAGACGGATGAAAAACTGTTTTTT
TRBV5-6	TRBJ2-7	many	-	CASSLAGFYEQYF	TGTGCCAGCAGCTTGGCCGGATTCTACGAGCAGTACTTC
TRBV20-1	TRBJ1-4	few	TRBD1	CSATHIRDSGEKLFF	TGCAGTGCTACACACATACGGGACAGCGGTGAAAAACTGTTTTTT
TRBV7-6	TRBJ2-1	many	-	CASSLAMGTEQFF	TGTGCCAGCAGCTTAGCGATGGGGACTGAGCAGTTCTTC
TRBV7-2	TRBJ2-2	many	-	CASSSRGRVDSGELFF	TGTGCCAGCAGCTCCCGAGGCAGGGTGGATTCCGGGGAGCTGTTTTTT
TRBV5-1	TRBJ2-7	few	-	CASSPDMESYEQYF	TGCGCCAGCAGCCCGGACATGGAGTCCTACGAGCAGTACTTC
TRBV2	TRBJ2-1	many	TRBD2	CARTPRGGFFDEQFF	TGTGCCAGGACCCCGCGGGGGGGGTTTTTCGATGAGCAGTTCTTC
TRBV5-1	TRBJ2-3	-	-	CASSSRDSGTDTQYF	TGCGCCAGCAGCTCCCGGGACTCAGGCACAGATACGCAGTATTTT
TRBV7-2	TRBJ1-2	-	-	CASSLDDRRNGYTF	TGTGCCAGCAGCTTAGATGATCGACGAAATGGCTACACCTTC